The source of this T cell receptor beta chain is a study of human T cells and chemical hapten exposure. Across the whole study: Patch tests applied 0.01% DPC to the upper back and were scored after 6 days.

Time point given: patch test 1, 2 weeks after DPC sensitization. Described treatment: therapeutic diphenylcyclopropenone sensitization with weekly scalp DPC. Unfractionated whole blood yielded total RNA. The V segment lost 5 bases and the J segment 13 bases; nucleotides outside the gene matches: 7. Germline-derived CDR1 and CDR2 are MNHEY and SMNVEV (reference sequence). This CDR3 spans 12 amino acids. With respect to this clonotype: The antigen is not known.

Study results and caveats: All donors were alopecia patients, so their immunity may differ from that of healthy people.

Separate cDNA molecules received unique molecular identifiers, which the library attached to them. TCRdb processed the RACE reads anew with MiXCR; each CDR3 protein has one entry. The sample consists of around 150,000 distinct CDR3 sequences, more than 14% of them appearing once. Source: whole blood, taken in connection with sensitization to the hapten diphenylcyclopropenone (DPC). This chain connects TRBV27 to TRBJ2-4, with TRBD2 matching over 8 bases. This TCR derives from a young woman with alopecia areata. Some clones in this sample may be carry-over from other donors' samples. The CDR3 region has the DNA TGTGCCAGCAGTGGATTAGCGGGGTTACAGTACTTC. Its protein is CASSGLAGLQYF.